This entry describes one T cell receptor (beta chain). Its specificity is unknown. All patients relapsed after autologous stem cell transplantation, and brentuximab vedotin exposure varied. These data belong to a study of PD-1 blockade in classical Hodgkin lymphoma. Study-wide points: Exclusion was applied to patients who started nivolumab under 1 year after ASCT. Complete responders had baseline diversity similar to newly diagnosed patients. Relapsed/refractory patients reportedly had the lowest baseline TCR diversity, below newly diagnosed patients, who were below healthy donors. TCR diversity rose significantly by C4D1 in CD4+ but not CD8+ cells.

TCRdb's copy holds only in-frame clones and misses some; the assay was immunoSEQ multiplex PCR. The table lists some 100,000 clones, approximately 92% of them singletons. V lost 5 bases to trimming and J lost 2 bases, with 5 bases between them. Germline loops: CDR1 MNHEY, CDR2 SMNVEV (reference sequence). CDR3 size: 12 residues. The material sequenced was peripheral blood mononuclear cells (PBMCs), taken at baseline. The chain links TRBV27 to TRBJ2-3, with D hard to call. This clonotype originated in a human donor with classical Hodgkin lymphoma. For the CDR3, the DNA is TGTGCCAGCAGTCGTAACACAGATACGCAGTATTTT. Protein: CASSRNTDTQYF.